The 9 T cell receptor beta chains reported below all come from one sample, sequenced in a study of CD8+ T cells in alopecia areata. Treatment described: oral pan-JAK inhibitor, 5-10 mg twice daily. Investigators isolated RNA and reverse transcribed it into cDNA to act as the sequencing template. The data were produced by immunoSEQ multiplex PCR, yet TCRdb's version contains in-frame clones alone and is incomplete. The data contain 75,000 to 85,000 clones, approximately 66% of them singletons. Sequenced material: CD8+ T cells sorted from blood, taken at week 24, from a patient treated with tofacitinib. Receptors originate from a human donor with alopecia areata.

DNA of the CDR3: TGTGCCATCAACCCCGGACAGGGGGGCACTGAAGCTTTCTTT. It translates to CAINPGQGGTEAFF. The chain links TRBV10-3 to TRBJ1-1; 10 bases fit TRBD1. The CDR3 extends over 14 amino acids. Germline CDR1 and CDR2: ENHRY and SYGVKD. The ends lost 7 bases at V and 4 bases at J; junction bases unmatched: 6.

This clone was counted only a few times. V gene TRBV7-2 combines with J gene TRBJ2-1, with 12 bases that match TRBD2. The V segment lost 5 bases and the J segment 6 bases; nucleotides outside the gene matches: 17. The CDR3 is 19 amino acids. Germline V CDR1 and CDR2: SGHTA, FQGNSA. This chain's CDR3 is CASSPGPASGGALGNEQFF. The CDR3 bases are TGTGCCAGCAGCCCTGGGCCGGCTAGCGGGGGGGCGCTGGGCAATGAGCAGTTCTTC. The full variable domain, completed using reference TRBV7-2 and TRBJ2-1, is GAGVSQSPSNKVTEKGKDVELRCDPISGHTALYWYRQSLGQGLEFLIYFQGNSAPDKSGLPSDRFSAERTGGSVSTLTIQRTQQEDSAVYLCASSPGPASGGALGNEQFFGPGTRLTVL.

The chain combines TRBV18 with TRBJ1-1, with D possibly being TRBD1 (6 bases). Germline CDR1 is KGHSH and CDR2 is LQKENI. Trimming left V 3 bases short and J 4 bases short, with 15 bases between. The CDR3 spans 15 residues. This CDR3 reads CASSPRGGLATEAFF. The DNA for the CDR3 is TGTGCCAGCTCACCGCGGGGGGGCCTAGCCACTGAAGCTTTCTTT.

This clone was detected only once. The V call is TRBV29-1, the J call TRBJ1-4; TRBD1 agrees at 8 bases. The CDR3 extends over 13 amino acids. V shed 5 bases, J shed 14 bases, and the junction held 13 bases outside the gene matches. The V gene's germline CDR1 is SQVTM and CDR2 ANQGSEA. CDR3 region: CSVRLTGVVDLFF. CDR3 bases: TGCAGCGTTCGGCTGACAGGGGTCGTCGATCTGTTTTTT.

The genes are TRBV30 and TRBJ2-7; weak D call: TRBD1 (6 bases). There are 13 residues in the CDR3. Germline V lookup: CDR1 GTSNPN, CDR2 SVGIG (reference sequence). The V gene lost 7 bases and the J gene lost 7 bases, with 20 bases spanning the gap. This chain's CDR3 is CALKPDSAREQYF. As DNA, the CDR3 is TGTGCCTTAAAACCGGACAGTGCACGGGAGCAGTACTTC.

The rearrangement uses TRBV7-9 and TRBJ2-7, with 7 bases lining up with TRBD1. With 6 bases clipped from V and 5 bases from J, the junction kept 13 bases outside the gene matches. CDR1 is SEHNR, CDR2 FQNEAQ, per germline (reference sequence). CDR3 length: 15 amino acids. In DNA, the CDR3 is TGTGCCAGCAGTCCACGACGACAGGGTCTAGACGAGCAGTACTTC. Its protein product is CASSPRRQGLDEQYF.

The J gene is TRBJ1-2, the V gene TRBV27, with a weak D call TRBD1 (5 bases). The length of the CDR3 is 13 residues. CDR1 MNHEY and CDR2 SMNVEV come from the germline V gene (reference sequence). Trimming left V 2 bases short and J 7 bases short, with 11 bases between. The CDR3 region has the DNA TGTGCCAGCAGTTTAGGATCAGGGAGTGGCTACACCTTC. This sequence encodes CASSLGSGSGYTF.

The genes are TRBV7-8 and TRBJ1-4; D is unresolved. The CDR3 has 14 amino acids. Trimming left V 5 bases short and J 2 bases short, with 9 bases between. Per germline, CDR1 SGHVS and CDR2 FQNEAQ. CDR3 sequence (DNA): TGTGCCAGCAGCCCATACGGGACTAATGAAAAACTGTTTTTT. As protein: CASSPYGTNEKLFF.

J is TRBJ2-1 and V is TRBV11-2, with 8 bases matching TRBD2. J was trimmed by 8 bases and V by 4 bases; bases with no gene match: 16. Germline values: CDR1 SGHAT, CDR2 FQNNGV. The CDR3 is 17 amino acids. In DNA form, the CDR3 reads TGTGCCAGCAGCTCATGGACTAGCCGGAAAAGTGCGGATGAGCAGTTCTTC. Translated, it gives CASSSWTSRKSADEQFF.